Listed here are 29 T cell receptor beta chains from one sample, sequenced in a study of T-cell reconstitution after alpha-beta-depleted transplantation in children. As it was prepared, the TCRbeta library received unique molecular identifiers. TCRdb re-called the PCR reads with MiXCR, one entry per CDR3 protein. The sample holds approximately 200,000 distinct CDR3 sequences, just over 14% seen once. The starting material was PBMCs from the stem cell graft donor, obtained from the stem cell graft. The receptors shown here come from a human donor who donated a stem cell graft to a child with acute lymphoblastic leukemia.

A few counts support this clonotype. The V and J genes are TRBV20-1 and TRBJ1-5, with D hard to call. The CDR3 is made up of 13 amino acids. Germline V lookup: CDR1 DFQATT, CDR2 SNEGSKA (reference sequence). V lost 6 bases, J lost 2 bases, and 11 bases lay in between. CDR3: CSAAYGGNQPQHF. The CDR3 coding sequence is TGCAGTGCAGCTTATGGAGGCAATCAGCCCCAGCATTTT.

This clonotype was observed many times. The V and J genes are TRBV29-1 and TRBJ1-2; 8 bases are a match to TRBD1. The CDR3 covers 14 residues. Trimming cost V 7 bases and J 3 bases; bases outside gene matches: 10. Germline V CDR1 and CDR2: SQVTM, ANQGSEA. The CDR3 here is CSAPATGQDYGYTF. In DNA form, the CDR3 reads TGCAGCGCCCCCGCGACGGGACAGGACTATGGCTACACCTTC.

This clonotype has a handful of counts. Here the CDR3 reads CASSHTGTRGILAKNIQYF. CDR3 nucleotide sequence: TGTGCCAGCAGTCACACCGGGACTAGGGGAATATTAGCCAAAAACATTCAGTACTTC. This rearrangement joins TRBV12-3 or TRBV12-4 to TRBJ2-4; TRBD2 aligns across 8 bases. CDR3 length: 19 residues. V lost 5 bases to trimming and J lost 0 bases; unmatched junction nucleotides: 15.

This clonotype was counted many times. The chain is built from TRBV20-1 and TRBJ1-6, with TRBD1 as a possible D gene (5 bases). V lost 0 bases, J lost 7 bases, and 13 bases lay in between. CDR3 length: 15 residues. Germline CDR1 DFQATT, CDR2 SNEGSKA (reference sequence). CDR3 in DNA: TGCAGTGCTAGAGATTCGCAGGGTGCCAATTCACCCCTCCACTTT. It specifies CSARDSQGANSPLHF.

In the case of this clonotype: A much larger clonotype is one base distant, so this may be a read error. The CDR3 here is CASSLQDISGQYF. CDR3 DNA: TGTGCCAGCAGTCTCCAGGACATCTCAGGGCAGTACTTC. This rearrangement joins TRBV12-3 or TRBV12-4 to TRBJ2-7; a possible D gene is TRBD1 (5 bases). This CDR3 is 13 amino acids long. Trimming stripped 5 bases from V and 9 bases from J, with 17 bases between.

This chain joins TRBV29-1 and TRBJ2-5; 8 positions agree with TRBD1. The V and J ends lost 4 bases and 5 bases, in that order; junction bases with no gene match: 6. The CDR3 has 13 amino acids. Germline V gene data show CDR1 as SQVTM and CDR2 as ANQGSEA. The DNA for the CDR3 is TGCAGCGTTGGACAGGGGAGTGCGGAGACCCAGTACTTC. Translation gives CSVGQGSAETQYF.

The chain joins TRBV5-1 to TRBJ2-1, with 9 bases lining up with TRBD2. J lost 9 bases, V lost 3 bases, and 7 bases had no gene match. This CDR3 has 14 residues. Germline values: CDR1 SGHRS, CDR2 YFSETQ. This CDR3 is CASSWALAGSEQFF. Here the CDR3 DNA reads TGCGCCAGCAGCTGGGCACTAGCGGGCTCTGAGCAGTTCTTC.

This chain joins TRBV19 and TRBJ2-1; D call uncertain. Germline lookup yields CDR1 LNHDA and CDR2 SQIVND (reference sequence). V lost 6 bases to trimming and J lost 6 bases, with 15 bases between them. This CDR3 comprises 14 residues. CDR3 region: CASSPTQVSNEQFF. As DNA, the CDR3 is TGTGCCAGTAGCCCAACCCAAGTGAGCAATGAGCAGTTCTTC.

The chain combines TRBV30 with TRBJ2-3, with a tentative D call TRBD2 (5 bases). From germline, CDR1 is GTSNPN and CDR2 SVGIG (reference sequence). V was pared by 4 bases and J by 4 bases, with 18 bases between. The CDR3 loop spans 15 amino acids. CDR3 bases: TGTGCCTGGAATCGGGGAGCCAGTATTCCAGATACGCAGTATTTT. Amino acid sequence: CAWNRGASIPDTQYF.

This clonotype was found many times. This rearrangement joins TRBV29-1 to TRBJ2-1, with 11 bases fitting TRBD2. The CDR3 spans 17 residues. J gave up 0 bases and V 0 bases, and 4 bases lay outside the gene matches. From germline, CDR1 is SQVTM and CDR2 ANQGSEA. The CDR3 bases are TGCAGCGTTGAAGACCCTAGCGGGAGGTCCTCCTACAATGAGCAGTTCTTC. Translated: CSVEDPSGRSSYNEQFF.

This CDR3 is CASSTQGGNQPQHF. DNA for the CDR3: TGCGCCAGCAGCACACAGGGGGGCAATCAGCCCCAGCATTTT. This chain links TRBV5-1 with TRBJ1-5; 8 nucleotides line up with TRBD1. Germline trimming cut 4 bases from V and 2 bases from J; bases unmatched to any gene: 2. CDR1 SGHRS and CDR2 YFSETQ come from the germline V gene. CDR3 length: 14 residues.

This chain joins TRBV20-1 and TRBJ2-1; TRBD2 matches 8 bases. Germline V CDR1 and CDR2: DFQATT, SNEGSKA (reference sequence). Trimming removed 0 bases from V and 0 bases from J; junction bases left unmatched: 7. The CDR3 sequence is 17 residues long. The CDR3 reads CSARDDTSGLSYNEQFF. CDR3 DNA sequence: TGCAGTGCTAGAGATGACACTAGCGGACTCTCCTACAATGAGCAGTTCTTC.

This clonotype has ten or more counts. This chain links TRBV12-3 or TRBV12-4 with TRBJ2-5; the match to TRBD1 covers 8 bases. Trimming at V came to 6 bases and at J to 5 bases, leaving 8 bases not matched to a gene. The CDR3 runs to 14 residues. This chain's CDR3 is CASRTRGPGETQYF. CDR3 bases: TGTGCCAGCAGGACCAGGGGGCCCGGGGAGACCCAGTACTTC.

There are many counts of this clonotype. The J gene is TRBJ2-5, the V gene TRBV5-5; D is possibly TRBD1 (8 bases). Germline CDR1 SGHKS, CDR2 YYEKEE (reference sequence). This CDR3 has 13 residues. With 5 bases removed from V and 7 bases from J, the gap between germline ends came to 15 bases. The CDR3 DNA sequence: TGTGCCAGCAGTTCGACAGGGGAGGGGACCCAGTACTTC. Protein sequence: CASSSTGEGTQYF.

Remarks on this clonotype: This could be a read error, since a much larger clone is one nucleotide away. The V gene is TRBV6-5, the J gene TRBJ1-1; D not certain. The CDR3 spans 14 residues. The germline V gene has CDR1 MNHEY and CDR2 SVGAGI. DNA for the CDR3: TGTGCCAGCAGTTACTTGGGGATGGGCACTGAAGTTTTCTTT. Translation gives CASSYLGMGTEVFF.

On this clonotype: Given a much more abundant clone one base away, this may be a read error. This chain joins TRBV4-1 and TRBJ1-1; possible D gene TRBD1, 5 bases. Trimming removed 3 bases from V and 3 bases from J, with 14 bases in between. Germline V gene lookup returns CDR1 MGHRA and CDR2 YSYEKL. This CDR3 is 15 amino acids long. CDR3: CASSHQGTVHTEAFF. In DNA form, the CDR3 reads TGCGCCAGCAGCCACCAAGGGACGGTGCACACTGAAGCTTTCTTT.

This clonotype was observed at least ten times. The chain is built from TRBV25-1 and TRBJ2-7; 9 positions agree with TRBD1. CDR3 size: 17 residues. V gave up 1 base and J gave up 1 base; unmatched junction bases: 8. Germline V CDR1 and CDR2: MGHDK, SYGVNS. The CDR3 here is CASSEWSRDRASYEQYF. The CDR3 DNA follows: TGTGCCAGCAGTGAATGGTCCCGGGACAGGGCTTCCTACGAGCAGTACTTC.

Concerning this clonotype: This sequence may be a read error, since a much larger clone differs from it by one base. This rearrangement joins TRBV2 to TRBJ2-1; D is ambiguous. Germline V lookup: CDR1 SNHLY, CDR2 FYNNEI. There are 11 residues in the CDR3. Written as DNA, the CDR3 is TGTTCCAGCAGTGTATCCAATGAGCAGTTCTTC. Protein product: CSSSVSNEQFF.

This clonotype was detected many times. This rearrangement joins TRBV5-1 to TRBJ1-1; D ambiguous. With 4 bases removed from V and 3 bases from J, the gap between germline ends came to 13 bases. This CDR3 comprises 14 residues. The germline V gene encodes CDR1 SGHRS and CDR2 YFSETQ. CDR3 nucleotides: TGCGCCAGCAGCAGCGTCCCCGGGGACACTGAAGCTTTCTTT. This encodes CASSSVPGDTEAFF. The complete variable domain, with remaining parts taken from reference TRBV5-1 and TRBJ1-1, reads KAGVTQTPRYLIKTRGQQVTLSCSPISGHRSVSWYQQTPGQGLQFLFEYFSETQRNKGNFPGRFSGRQFSNSRSEMNVSTLELGDSALYLCASSSVPGDTEAFFGQGTRLTVV.

Many counts were recorded for this clonotype. The chain carries TRBV6-4 and TRBJ2-1; TRBD2 is a possible D gene (7 bases). The CDR3 length is 16 residues. CDR1 and CDR2 (germline): MRHNA, SNTAGT. Trimming shortened V by 3 bases and J by 7 bases, and 19 bases separated the two germline ends. The CDR3, as DNA: TGTGCCAGCAGTGAAATATGGGGGCGGGAGATGAATGAGCAGTTCTTC. Translation gives CASSEIWGREMNEQFF.

This clonotype was found a few times. V and J are TRBV30 and TRBJ1-5, with D unresolved. CDR1 and CDR2 (germline): GTSNPN, SVGIG (reference sequence). Trimming removed 0 bases at V and 7 bases at J, with 7 bases between. The CDR3 length is 12 residues. The DNA for the CDR3 is TGTGCCTGGAGTGTAGGGCCGCAGCCCCAGCATTTT. Translating gives CAWSVGPQPQHF.

This clonotype was picked up many times. V is TRBV12-3 or TRBV12-4 and J is TRBJ2-1; TRBD1 aligns across 9 bases. There are 15 residues in the CDR3. Losses at the gene ends were 6 bases for V and 4 bases for J; bases not matched to a gene: 7. This CDR3 reads CASSPPGQGYNEQFF. The CDR3 nucleotides read TGTGCCAGCAGCCCTCCGGGACAGGGATACAATGAGCAGTTCTTC.

This clonotype was counted at least ten times. One end of the junction fails to match germline, which may point to a read error. The chain recombines TRBV7-7 with TRBJ2-1; 7 nucleotides line up with TRBD2. The CDR3 extends over 14 amino acids. Looked up from germline, CDR1 is SSHAT and CDR2 is FNYEAQ (reference sequence). In nucleotides, the CDR3 is TGTGCTAGCAGCTTAAAAGCGGGATACAATGAGCAGTTCTTC. Amino acid sequence: CASSLKAGYNEQFF.

This clonotype was recorded at least ten times. The gene calls are TRBV10-2 and TRBJ1-2; D unresolved. This CDR3 comprises 16 residues. Trimming took off 4 bases at V and 0 bases at J, with 15 bases between the two ends. Germline assignment: CDR1 WSHSY and CDR2 SAAADI. CDR3 region: CASSAEAVDPNYGYTF. DNA of the CDR3: TGCGCCAGCAGTGCGGAGGCAGTAGATCCTAACTATGGCTACACCTTC.

This clonotype showed up many times. The CDR3 nucleotides are TGTGCCAGCAGTTACGGACTAGGAGGGCCTTGGGAGCAGTACTTC. This codes for CASSYGLGGPWEQYF. This sequence joins TRBV6-5 and TRBJ2-7; the match to TRBD2 covers 7 bases. The CDR3 extends over 15 amino acids. CDR1 is MNHEY, CDR2 SVGAGI, per germline. V was pared by 2 bases and J by 7 bases, with 11 bases of the junction left unmatched.

As for this clonotype: A much larger clone sits a single nucleotide away, making a read error possible. V and J are TRBV7-8 and TRBJ2-4; the D gene is possibly TRBD1 (6 bases). CDR3 length equals 17 residues. CDR1 SGHVS and CDR2 FQNEAQ come from the germline V gene. This CDR3 reads CTSSSRSTGLAKNIQYF. CDR3 bases: TGTACCAGCAGCTCCCGGTCGACAGGTCTAGCCAAAAACATTCAGTACTTC.

The sample holds many counts of this clonotype. The chain links TRBV6-1 to TRBJ1-5; TRBD1 might be the D (6 bases). This CDR3 contains 15 residues. V lost 8 bases and J lost 5, with 19 bases in between. From germline, CDR1 is MNHNS and CDR2 SASEGT. The CDR3 DNA sequence: TGTGCCAGCTCGGGTACTTGGGCAGGGGATCAGCCCCAGCATTTT. Translated: CASSGTWAGDQPQHF.

About this clonotype itself: This clone may be a read error of a much larger clone one base away. The CDR3 carries no conserved terminal phenylalanine or tryptophan, so it likely arises from a read error. The chain couples TRBV5-1 to TRBJ2-1; 8 bases agree with TRBD2. V gave up 4 bases and J gave up 8 bases; unmatched junction bases: 8. CDR1 is SGHRS and CDR2 is YFSETQ in the germline V gene. This CDR3 comprises 14 residues. CDR3 DNA: TGCGCCAGCAGCCCCCGGACTAGCTTCGATGAGCAGTTCCTC. This sequence encodes CASSPRTSFDEQFL.

This clonotype was observed a handful of times. As DNA, the CDR3 is TGCGCCAGCAGCTTGGTCGCCGGGAGTCGAAACAATGAGCAGTTCTTC. Translation: CASSLVAGSRNNEQFF. The chain recombines TRBV5-1 with TRBJ2-1; TRBD2 might be the D (6 bases). The V gene lost 0 bases and the J gene lost 5 bases, with 15 bases spanning the gap. This CDR3 contains 16 residues. Germline-derived CDR1 and CDR2 are SGHRS and YFSETQ.